Shown below are 20 T cell receptor beta chains from a single sample sequenced in a study of vaccination and CD4 T cells after COVID-19. Oncomine TCR Beta short-read sequencing was applied to DNA from cultured CD4+ T cells. TCRdb re-derived calls from the PCR reads in MiXCR, one entry per CDR3 protein. Seen here are approximately 11,000 distinct CDR3 sequences, 70% observed once, and the top ten hold over 9.5%. Antigens of these TCRs are unknown. Noted treatment: roughly nine-day PBMC culture with coronavirus spike peptide pools or control peptides (ViraFEST assay). The sequenced sample was CD4+ T cells from blood, cultured in vitro. The receptors shown here come from a human donor who had recovered from COVID-19.

V usage is TRBV20-1 and J usage is TRBJ2-2; 8 nucleotides line up with TRBD2. V trimming: 0 bases; J trimming: 5 bases; junction bases outside the gene matches: 5. CDR3 size: 15 residues. Germline-derived CDR1 and CDR2 are DFQATT and SNEGSKA (reference sequence). CDR3 region: CSARDSGGPTGELFF. Here the CDR3 DNA reads TGCAGTGCTAGAGATTCGGGAGGGCCGACCGGGGAGCTGTTTTTT.

In this sample, this clonotype turned up a few times. The chain employs TRBV4-3 and TRBJ2-7, with unresolved D. The V gene lost 1 base and the J gene lost 1 base, with 11 bases spanning the gap. Per germline, CDR1 LGHNA and CDR2 YSLEER. CDR3 length: 15 amino acids. CDR3 nucleotides: TGCGCCAGCAGCCAAGGGGCAGTTCAATCCTACGAGCAGTACTTC. Amino acid sequence: CASSQGAVQSYEQYF.

This clonotype was seen more than once but under ten times. The chain uses TRBV20-1 and TRBJ2-1; weak D call: TRBD2 (5 bases). The CDR3 has 13 amino acids. Per germline, CDR1 DFQATT and CDR2 SNEGSKA (reference sequence). The ends were cut back, 4 bases at V and 3 bases at J, with 10 bases in the middle. CDR3 loop: CSAIGGGYNEQFF. The CDR3 DNA is TGCAGTGCTATTGGAGGCGGCTACAATGAGCAGTTCTTC.

This clonotype was recorded once. The chain has TRBV15 and TRBJ1-2, with a possible D match to TRBD1 (6 bases). CDR3 length: 14 amino acids. The germline CDR1 and CDR2 sequences are LNHNV and YYDKDF (reference sequence). The V gene lost 3 bases and the J gene lost 0 bases, with 8 bases spanning the gap. This CDR3 is CATSRDSPNYGYTF. CDR3 DNA sequence: TGTGCCACCAGCAGGGACAGTCCTAACTATGGCTACACCTTC.

The chain has TRBV27 and TRBJ2-7; D may correspond to TRBD1 or TRBD2 (5 bases each). The length of the CDR3 is 14 residues. Trimming cost V 3 bases and J 3 bases, with 12 bases left between them. CDR1 MNHEY and CDR2 SMNVEV come from the germline V gene (reference sequence). The CDR3 DNA sequence: TGTGCCAGCAGTTTGGCCGGGACGCACTACGAGCAGTACTTC. This translates into CASSLAGTHYEQYF.

This clonotype was observed once. The chain links TRBV20-1 to TRBJ2-5; 7 nucleotides line up with TRBD2. This CDR3 has 16 amino acids. V shed 2 bases and J 4 bases; nucleotides not matched to a gene: 13. In germline, CDR1 is DFQATT, CDR2 SNEGSKA (reference sequence). The CDR3 is CSARPILAAHGETQYF. CDR3 DNA sequence: TGCAGTGCTAGACCAATTCTAGCGGCCCATGGAGAGACCCAGTACTTC.

This clonotype was seen once. V and J are TRBV28 and TRBJ1-1; TRBD1 aligns across 10 bases. Germline V gene sequence: CDR1 MDHEN, CDR2 SYDVKM. CDR3 length equals 16 residues. The trim removed 2 bases at V and 1 base at J, leaving 4 bases unmatched. The CDR3 DNA is TGTGCCAGCAGTTTACTGGGACAGGGGTCGAACACTGAAGCTTTCTTT. It specifies CASSLLGQGSNTEAFF.

This chain uses TRBV4-1 with TRBJ2-3; D gene ambiguous. CDR1 and CDR2 from the germline V gene are MGHRA and YSYEKL. The CDR3 spans 12 residues. V was cut by 0 bases and J by 9 bases, with 7 bases left in between. CDR3 bases: TGCGCCAGCAGCCAAGATCCCCGGACGCAGTATTTT. It codes for CASSQDPRTQYF.

The V call is TRBV20-1, the J call TRBJ1-3; D gene uncertain. There are 13 residues in the CDR3. Germline CDR1 reads DFQATT; CDR2 reads SNEGSKA (reference sequence). Trimming pared 4 bases from V and 0 bases from J, leaving 7 bases between. CDR3 loop: CSATRYSGNTIYF. Here the CDR3 DNA reads TGCAGTGCTACCCGCTACTCTGGAAACACCATATATTTT.

The chain links TRBV28 to TRBJ1-2; perhaps TRBD1 as D (6 bases). In germline, CDR1 is MDHEN, CDR2 SYDVKM. V was trimmed by 9 bases and J by 4 bases, leaving 12 bases between them. The CDR3 is 12 residues long. Here the CDR3 DNA reads TGTGCCAGTGGACAGCACCTCTATGGCTACACCTTC. Its translation is CASGQHLYGYTF.

J is TRBJ2-7 and V is TRBV11-3, with D tentatively TRBD2 (6 bases). With 3 bases removed from V and 6 bases from J, the gap between germline ends came to 12 bases. This CDR3 region has 13 residues. Looked up from germline, CDR1 is SGHNT and CDR2 is YENEEA. CDR3 coding DNA: TGTGCCAGCAGCTTGGGGGGTCGCGGCGAGCAGTACTTC. It encodes CASSLGGRGEQYF.

This clonotype was picked up one time. This chain connects TRBV20-1 to TRBJ1-5; D remains ambiguous. V lost 3 bases and J 6 bases, leaving 15 bases between the germline ends. The germline CDR1 and CDR2 sequences are DFQATT and SNEGSKA (reference sequence). The CDR3 length is 14 residues. CDR3 nucleotide sequence: TGCAGTGCTAGGGTTTCGGGTTCGAGTCAGCCCCAGCATTTT. Translating it yields CSARVSGSSQPQHF.

The chain carries TRBV7-8 and TRBJ2-3, with 11 bases that match TRBD2. Trimming cost V 5 bases and J 4 bases; bases outside gene matches: 5. CDR1 is SGHVS, CDR2 FQNEAQ, per germline. The CDR3 totals 15 residues. The CDR3 loop is CASSPHSGRADTQYF. The CDR3 coding sequence is TGTGCCAGCAGCCCCCATAGCGGGAGGGCAGATACGCAGTATTTT.

This chain links TRBV28 with TRBJ1-5, with D tentatively TRBD1 (6 bases). V was shortened by 8 bases and J by 5 bases, with 19 bases between the two germline ends. CDR1 and CDR2 (germline): MDHEN, SYDVKM. This CDR3 has 15 residues. The CDR3 reads CASAARTVFYQPQHF. The CDR3 DNA reads as TGTGCCAGCGCGGCACGGACAGTTTTCTATCAGCCCCAGCATTTT.

This clonotype turned up a few times. The CDR3 here is CASSEGAREQFF. CDR3 nucleotides: TGTGCCAGCAGCGAAGGGGCCAGAGAGCAGTTCTTC. V usage is TRBV7-2 and J usage is TRBJ2-1; D perhaps matches TRBD1 (5 bases). The V end lost 5 bases, the J end lost 10 bases, and 12 bases lay between the germline ends. The CDR3 sequence is 12 residues long. Germline CDR1 SGHTA, CDR2 FQGNSA.

The chain employs TRBV7-3 and TRBJ1-2; 10 bases agree with TRBD1. The trim removed 5 bases at V and 6 bases at J, leaving 3 bases unmatched. The CDR3 covers 13 residues. The V gene's germline CDR1 is SGHTA and CDR2 FQGTGA. The CDR3 bases are TGTGCCAGCAGCCCGACAGGGGGCGATGGCTACACCTTC. This gives the protein CASSPTGGDGYTF.

The V gene is TRBV20-1, the J gene TRBJ2-1; no reliable D call. The CDR3 runs to 15 residues. Germline V CDR1 and CDR2: DFQATT, SNEGSKA (reference sequence). V lost 6 bases, J lost 7 bases, and 22 bases lay in between. The CDR3 here is CSAPELRPLGNEQFF. DNA for the CDR3: TGCAGTGCCCCCGAGCTGCGACCCTTAGGTAATGAGCAGTTCTTC.

This clonotype was recorded a few times. J is TRBJ1-1 and V is TRBV24-1; 9 bases agree with TRBD1. This CDR3 comprises 13 residues. In germline, CDR1 is KGHDR, CDR2 SFDVKD. J gave up 3 bases and V 10 bases, and 5 bases lay outside the gene matches. CDR3 amino acids: CATQGAYDTEAFF. CDR3 in DNA: TGTGCCACACAGGGGGCTTACGACACTGAAGCTTTCTTT.

CDR3 loop: CASSLDRGDTEAFF. The CDR3 DNA sequence: TGTGCCAGCAGTTTGGACCGAGGGGACACTGAAGCTTTCTTT. The chain recombines TRBV27 with TRBJ1-1, with a weak D call TRBD1 (5 bases). This CDR3 spans 14 amino acids. Germline-derived CDR1 and CDR2 are MNHEY and SMNVEV (reference sequence). The germline V and J ends were trimmed by 3 bases and 3 bases, with 11 bases remaining between them.

The CDR3, as DNA: TGTGCCAGCAGTGCGCCCCCCGGGACAGCTAACTATGGCTACACCTTC. This encodes CASSAPPGTANYGYTF. The chain employs TRBV28 and TRBJ1-2, with 7 bases identical to TRBD1. Germline-derived CDR1 and CDR2 are MDHEN and SYDVKM. The V gene end was trimmed by 5 bases and the J gene end by 0 bases; junction bases not matched to a gene: 9. CDR3 length: 16 residues.